A few counts support the clone carrying this TCR beta chain. The antigen remains undetermined. Per sample, a minimum of 6.5 million PBMCs were isolated. Trimming removed 3 bases from V and 6 bases from J, with 12 bases in between. The CDR3 loop spans 13 amino acids. Germline V CDR1 and CDR2: SQVTM, ANQGSEA. These data come from a study of blood T cells in healthy people across ages. The use of a sample-barcoded 5' primer and a J-beta primer mix characterized a second PCR of about 7 to 12 cycles. MiXCR was run by TCRdb on the 5' RACE reads, yielding one entry per CDR3 protein. The repertoire consists of 700,000 to 800,000 distinct CDR3 sequences, with roughly two fifths occurring once and the leading ten covering 20% to 25%. Study-wide findings and caveats: Correlation between TCR beta diversity and naive T cell percentage was strong. No one knew whether donors had CMV, which possibly confounded expanded clonotype changes. It was the long-lived donors that had more naive CD4+ cells and higher diversity than aged donors.

This receptor was obtained from a woman aged 55-69 years in good health. The chain carries TRBV29-1 and TRBJ1-5; D is unclear. Sequencing was done on a sample of blood. The CDR3 DNA follows: TGCAGCGTTGAGAGGCAGCCGGGTCAGCCCCAGCATTTT. Protein sequence: CSVERQPGQPQHF. Variable domain in full (rest from reference TRBV29-1 and TRBJ1-5): SAVISQKPSRDICQRGTSLTIQCQVDSQVTMMFWYRQQPGQSLTLIATANQGSEATYESGFVIDKFPISRPNLTFSTLTVSNMSPEDSSIYLCSVERQPGQPQHFGDGTRLSIL.